One sample yielded the 29 T cell receptor beta chains listed below, sequenced in a study of control samples from healthy donors and cancer patients. TCRdb's copy holds only in-frame clones and misses some; the assay was immunoSEQ multiplex PCR. The sample consists of tens of thousands of clones, around 83% of them appearing once. Sequences were obtained from PBMCs. These receptors came from a man aged 55 to 69 with head and neck cancer.

This chain connects TRBV6-5 to TRBJ2-5, with D unresolved. V was cut by 5 bases and J by 5 bases, with 18 bases left in between. CDR3 length: 15 residues. In germline, CDR1 is MNHEY, CDR2 SVGAGI. CDR3 amino acids: CASSRRVPLGETQYF. The CDR3 nucleotides read TGTGCCAGCAGTCGCCGGGTACCTTTGGGGGAGACCCAGTACTTC.

V and J are TRBV6-5 and TRBJ2-7; D remains ambiguous. The CDR3 contains 14 residues. Looked up from germline, CDR1 is MNHEY and CDR2 is SVGAGI. The V and J ends lost 8 bases and 3 bases respectively, with 17 bases between them. The CDR3 DNA sequence: TGTGCCAGCGCAGTGACCGCGACGGACTACGAGCAGTACTTC. This sequence encodes CASAVTATDYEQYF.

The chain couples TRBV4-1 to TRBJ1-2, with D unresolved. Trimming pared 0 bases from V and 8 bases from J, leaving 4 bases between. The CDR3 runs 11 residues. Germline V gene sequence: CDR1 MGHRA, CDR2 YSYEKL. CDR3 residues: CASSQDGGYTF. DNA for the CDR3: TGCGCCAGCAGCCAAGATGGGGGCTACACCTTC.

V usage is TRBV18 and J usage is TRBJ2-7; 7 bases map to TRBD2. With 3 bases clipped from V and 6 bases from J, the junction kept 11 bases outside the gene matches. CDR3 length equals 15 residues. Germline CDR1 reads KGHSH; CDR2 reads LQKENI. The chain's CDR3 is CASSPAGTIGGEQYF. CDR3 bases: TGTGCCAGCTCACCGGCGGGGACTATTGGAGGCGAGCAGTACTTC.

The J gene is TRBJ2-2, the V gene TRBV29-1; 16 nucleotides match TRBD2. V was clipped by 6 bases and J by 6 bases; unmatched bases: 13. This CDR3 has 18 amino acids. The germline V gene has CDR1 SQVTM and CDR2 ANQGSEA. The chain's CDR3 is CSVAGTSGRAPSAGELFF. In DNA, the CDR3 is TGCAGCGTGGCCGGGACTAGCGGGAGGGCCCCCTCCGCCGGGGAGCTGTTTTTT.

This sequence joins TRBV5-1 and TRBJ2-6, with D uncertain. The CDR3 is 14 amino acids. The V gene's germline CDR1 is SGHRS and CDR2 YFSETQ. V gave up 5 bases and J gave up 0 bases, with 6 bases separating them. The CDR3 protein is CASRISSGANVLTF. In DNA form, the CDR3 reads TGCGCCAGCAGGATTAGCTCTGGGGCCAACGTCCTGACTTTC. Based on the CDR3 plus reference TRBV5-1 and TRBJ2-6, the full variable domain is KAGVTQTPRYLIKTRGQQVTLSCSPISGHRSVSWYQQTPGQGLQFLFEYFSETQRNKGNFPGRFSGRQFSNSRSEMNVSTLELGDSALYLCASRISSGANVLTFGAGSRLTVL.

A remark on this clone: This sample also contains other DNA sequences that code for the same CDR3. This chain links TRBV5-1 with TRBJ2-1; 10 bases map to TRBD2. The CDR3 runs to 15 residues. V lost 0 bases, J lost 3 bases, and 0 bases stayed unmatched. Germline-derived CDR1 and CDR2 are SGHRS and YFSETQ. The CDR3 is CASSLGLAGYNEQFF. CDR3 nucleotide sequence: TGCGCCAGCAGCTTGGGACTAGCGGGCTACAATGAGCAGTTCTTC.

This chain uses TRBV5-1 with TRBJ1-4; no clear D. CDR3 size: 13 residues. Trimming took off 5 bases at V and 8 bases at J, with 13 bases between the two ends. Germline lookup yields CDR1 SGHRS and CDR2 YFSETQ. CDR3 sequence reads: CASRQSPLEKLFF. CDR3 nucleotide sequence: TGCGCCAGCAGGCAGTCTCCCTTAGAAAAACTGTTTTTT.

This chain uses TRBV15 with TRBJ1-1, with no clear D. CDR3 length: 14 amino acids. Per germline, CDR1 LNHNV and CDR2 YYDKDF (reference sequence). The ends were cut back, 0 bases at V and 1 base at J, with 6 bases in the middle. Here the CDR3 DNA reads TGTGCCACCAGCAGAGATCAGACGAACACTGAAGCTTTCTTT. The encoded protein is CATSRDQTNTEAFF.

The CDR3 nucleotides are TGTGCCAGCAGTCTAGGGACCCCCGGGAGGGAAAAACTGTTTTTT. Protein sequence: CASSLGTPGREKLFF. This chain joins TRBV7-9 and TRBJ1-4; perhaps TRBD1 as D (5 bases). Trimming stripped 6 bases from V and 8 bases from J, with 19 bases between. Germline CDR1 and CDR2: SEHNR and FQNEAQ (reference sequence). The CDR3 extends over 15 amino acids.

The rearrangement links TRBV5-4 to TRBJ1-1, with TRBD1 matching 8 bases. This CDR3 comprises 14 residues. The germline V gene has CDR1 SGHNT and CDR2 YYREEE (reference sequence). V shed 3 bases, J shed 8 bases, and the junction held 9 bases outside the gene matches. In DNA, the CDR3 is TGTGCCAGCAGCTCAGCTCGACAGGGGCCAGAAGCTTTCTTT. This translates into CASSSARQGPEAFF.

The rearrangement uses TRBV4-1 and TRBJ1-2; D remains ambiguous. Germline values: CDR1 MGHRA, CDR2 YSYEKL. The CDR3 runs to 14 residues. Trimming removed 3 bases at V and 3 bases at J, with 11 bases between. The CDR3 spells CASSHSTRDYGYTF. The DNA of the CDR3 is TGCGCCAGCAGCCATTCTACCAGAGACTATGGCTACACCTTC.

The V gene is TRBV27, the J gene TRBJ1-3; possibly TRBD1 for D (6 bases). V was trimmed by 3 bases and J by 1 base, leaving 7 bases between them. Germline V gene data show CDR1 as MNHEY and CDR2 as SMNVEV (reference sequence). The CDR3 runs 14 residues. CDR3 nucleotides: TGTGCCAGCAGTTTGAGGGGGTCTGGAAACACCATATATTTT. Its translation is CASSLRGSGNTIYF.

The V and J genes are TRBV6-5 and TRBJ1-1; possibly TRBD1 for D (6 bases). V was cut by 6 bases and J by 2 bases, with 13 bases left in between. The CDR3 is 14 amino acids. Per germline, CDR1 MNHEY and CDR2 SVGAGI. CDR3 sequence reads: CASSPQGPNTEAFF. The CDR3, as DNA: TGTGCCAGCAGCCCCCAGGGGCCCAACACTGAAGCTTTCTTT.

J is TRBJ2-2 and V is TRBV30; no definite D call. V dropped 0 bases and J dropped 7 bases, with 12 bases sitting between them. The CDR3 has 14 amino acids. Germline CDR1 GTSNPN, CDR2 SVGIG (reference sequence). This chain's CDR3 is CAWSVLRWSGELFF. DNA for the CDR3: TGTGCCTGGAGTGTCCTAAGGTGGAGCGGGGAGCTGTTTTTT.

This clone was observed once. The gene calls are TRBV24-1 and TRBJ1-2, with a weak D call TRBD1 (5 bases). V was shortened by 3 bases and J by 0 bases, with 16 bases between the two germline ends. The CDR3 totals 17 residues. CDR1 and CDR2 (germline): KGHDR, SFDVKD. The CDR3 loop is CATSDPPGRRANYGYTF. The CDR3 nucleotides read TGTGCCACCAGTGATCCCCCGGGACGGCGAGCTAACTATGGCTACACCTTC.

The J gene is TRBJ1-2, the V gene TRBV7-8; D may be TRBD1 (6 bases). The CDR3 consists of 15 residues. V was pared by 5 bases and J by 1 base, with 14 bases between. Per the germline V gene, CDR1 is SGHVS and CDR2 is FQNEAQ. CDR3 protein: CASSPEGGLNYGYTF. The CDR3 DNA sequence: TGTGCCAGCAGCCCTGAGGGGGGTCTTAACTATGGCTACACCTTC.

The chain couples TRBV6-5 to TRBJ1-1; 8 bases agree with TRBD1. Per germline, CDR1 MNHEY and CDR2 SVGAGI. This CDR3 region has 14 residues. The trim removed 7 bases at V and 3 bases at J, leaving 7 bases unmatched. For the CDR3, the DNA is TGTGCCAGCAAGCAGGGGGCGACGGACACTGAAGCTTTCTTT. It translates to CASKQGATDTEAFF.

This clone has a single count. The chain joins TRBV7-9 to TRBJ2-5; TRBD1 matches at 9 bases. This CDR3 has 15 amino acids. After removal of 4 bases from V and 5 bases from J, the junction contained 8 bases not matched to a gene. Germline CDR1 and CDR2: SEHNR and FQNEAQ (reference sequence). The CDR3 here is CASSSRTGDGETQYF. CDR3 nucleotide sequence: TGTGCCAGCAGCTCGCGGACAGGGGATGGGGAGACCCAGTACTTC.

The chain carries TRBV12-3 or TRBV12-4 and TRBJ1-4; no firm D call. This CDR3 has 12 amino acids. V was pared by 5 bases and J by 8 bases, with 9 bases between. Here the CDR3 DNA reads TGTGCCAGCAGTATCTATGGGGAAAAACTGTTTTTT. It yields the protein CASSIYGEKLFF.

The rearrangement joins TRBV6-1 to TRBJ2-1; the match to TRBD2 covers 11 bases. Germline CDR1 is MNHNS and CDR2 is SASEGT. The J segment lost 2 bases and the V segment lost 4 bases, leaving 10 bases of the junction unmatched. The CDR3 totals 18 residues. CDR3 DNA sequence: TGTGCCAGCAGTGGGAGGGTAGCGGGAGGGGCGGCCTACAATGAGCAGTTCTTC. Its translation: CASSGRVAGGAAYNEQFF.

This chain links TRBV28 with TRBJ2-1, with 12 positions matching TRBD2. Germline CDR1 MDHEN, CDR2 SYDVKM. V dropped 7 bases and J dropped 6; count of bases not matched to a gene: 4. The CDR3 consists of 14 residues. This CDR3 is CASTETSGSNEQFF. In DNA form, the CDR3 reads TGTGCCAGCACGGAGACTAGCGGGAGCAATGAGCAGTTCTTC.

Comments on this clone: The same CDR3 also results from other DNA sequences found in this sample. The chain employs TRBV5-8 and TRBJ2-4; D remains unclear. CDR1 is SGHTS, CDR2 YDEGEE, per germline. Trimming took 6 bases from V and 4 from J, leaving 8 bases between them. This CDR3 contains 12 residues. CDR3 nucleotide sequence: TGTGCCAGCAATAGCTGGAAAAACATTCAGTACTTC. Protein: CASNSWKNIQYF. Full variable domain (outside the CDR3, taken from reference TRBV5-8 and TRBJ2-4): EAGVTQSPTHLIKTRGQQATLRCSPISGHTSVYWYQQALGLGLQFLLWYDEGEERNRGNFPPRFSGRQFPNYSSELNVNALELEDSALYLCASNSWKNIQYFGAGTRLSVL.

This chain connects TRBV5-5 to TRBJ2-7; D is ambiguous. The CDR3 sequence is 12 residues long. V was pared by 2 bases and J by 1 base, with 4 bases between. Germline values: CDR1 SGHKS, CDR2 YYEKEE (reference sequence). The DNA for the CDR3 is TGTGCCAGCAGCTTTGGGTCCTACGAGCAGTACTTC. Its protein is CASSFGSYEQYF.

The rearrangement links TRBV5-4 to TRBJ2-3; D is possibly TRBD1 (5 bases). The CDR3 runs to 15 residues. The V end was cut by 0 bases, the J end by 2 bases, with 10 bases between. Looked up from germline, CDR1 is SGHNT and CDR2 is YYREEE (reference sequence). CDR3 DNA: TGTGCCAGCAGCTTGGATGGGGCTTTCACAGATACGCAGTATTTT. It codes for CASSLDGAFTDTQYF.

The V gene is TRBV18, the J gene TRBJ2-1; D is perhaps TRBD2 (6 bases). CDR1 and CDR2 (germline): KGHSH, LQKENI. The ends were cut back, 0 bases at V and 7 bases at J, with 16 bases in the middle. This CDR3 spans 16 amino acids. CDR3 nucleotide sequence: TGTGCCAGCTCACCACCTAAGGCGGGACCTGGGAATGAGCAGTTCTTC. Encoded protein: CASSPPKAGPGNEQFF.

V and J are TRBV15 and TRBJ1-2, with TRBD1 matching 7 bases. The J segment lost 1 base and the V segment lost 2 bases, leaving 7 bases of the junction unmatched. This CDR3 contains 16 residues. Germline loops: CDR1 LNHNV, CDR2 YYDKDF (reference sequence). The CDR3 nucleotides read TGTGCCACCAGCAGATTGGAGCAGGGGGGTAACTATGGCTACACCTTC. Its protein is CATSRLEQGGNYGYTF.

The genes are TRBV7-9 and TRBJ2-7, with D maybe TRBD1 (5 bases). The CDR3 length is 13 residues. Trimming took off 5 bases at V and 2 bases at J, with 10 bases between the two ends. Germline V gives CDR1 SEHNR, CDR2 FQNEAQ (reference sequence). CDR3 in DNA: TGTGCCAGCAGCCCCGACAGAGCCTACGAGCAGTACTTC. It translates to CASSPDRAYEQYF.

The rearrangement joins TRBV18 to TRBJ2-7; 8 nucleotides match TRBD1. The junction had 1 base not matched to a gene; V was cut back by 3 bases and J by 3 bases. Germline V CDR1 and CDR2: KGHSH, LQKENI. This CDR3 is 13 amino acids long. CDR3 sequence reads: CASSPDRDYEQYF. In DNA, the CDR3 is TGTGCCAGCTCACCGGACAGGGACTACGAGCAGTACTTC.